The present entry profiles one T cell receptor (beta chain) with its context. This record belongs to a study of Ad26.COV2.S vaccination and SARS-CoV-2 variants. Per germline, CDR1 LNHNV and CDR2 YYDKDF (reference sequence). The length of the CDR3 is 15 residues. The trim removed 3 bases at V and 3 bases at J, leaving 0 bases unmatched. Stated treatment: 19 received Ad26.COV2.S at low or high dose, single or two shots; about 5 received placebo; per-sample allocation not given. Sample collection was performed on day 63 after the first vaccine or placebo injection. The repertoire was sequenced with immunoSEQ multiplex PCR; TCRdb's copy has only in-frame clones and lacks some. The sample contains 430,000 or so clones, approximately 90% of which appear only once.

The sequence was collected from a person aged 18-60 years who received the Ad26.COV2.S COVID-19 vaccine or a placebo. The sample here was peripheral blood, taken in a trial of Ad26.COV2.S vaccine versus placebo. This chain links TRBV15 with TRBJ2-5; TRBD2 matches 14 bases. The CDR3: CATSRGLAGEETQYF. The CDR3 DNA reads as TGTGCCACCAGCAGGGGACTAGCGGGAGAAGAGACCCAGTACTTC.